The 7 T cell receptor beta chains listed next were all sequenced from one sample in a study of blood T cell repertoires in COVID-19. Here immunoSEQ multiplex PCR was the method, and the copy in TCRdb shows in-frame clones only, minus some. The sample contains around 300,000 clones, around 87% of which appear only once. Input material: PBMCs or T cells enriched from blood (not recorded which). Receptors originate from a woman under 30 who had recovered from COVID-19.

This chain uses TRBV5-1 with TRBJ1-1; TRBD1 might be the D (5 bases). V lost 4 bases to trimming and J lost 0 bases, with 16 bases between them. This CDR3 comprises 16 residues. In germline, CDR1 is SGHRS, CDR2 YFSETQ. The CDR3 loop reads CASSAVAGRLNTEAFF. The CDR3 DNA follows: TGCGCCAGCAGCGCGGTGGCGGGACGGTTGAACACTGAAGCTTTCTTT.

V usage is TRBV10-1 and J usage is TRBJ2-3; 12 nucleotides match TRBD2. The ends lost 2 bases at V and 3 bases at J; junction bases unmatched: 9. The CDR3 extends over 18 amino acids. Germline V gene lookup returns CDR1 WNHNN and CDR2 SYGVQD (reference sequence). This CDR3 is CASSEKLAGGPWTDTQYF. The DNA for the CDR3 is TGCGCCAGCAGTGAGAAGCTAGCGGGGGGGCCTTGGACAGATACGCAGTATTTT.

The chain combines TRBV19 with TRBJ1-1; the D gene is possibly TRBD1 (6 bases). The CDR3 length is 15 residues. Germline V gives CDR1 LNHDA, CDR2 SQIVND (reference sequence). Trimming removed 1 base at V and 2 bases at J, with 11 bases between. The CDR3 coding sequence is TGTGCCAGTAGTATAGGGGGGCAGCTAAACACTGAAGCTTTCTTT. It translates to CASSIGGQLNTEAFF.

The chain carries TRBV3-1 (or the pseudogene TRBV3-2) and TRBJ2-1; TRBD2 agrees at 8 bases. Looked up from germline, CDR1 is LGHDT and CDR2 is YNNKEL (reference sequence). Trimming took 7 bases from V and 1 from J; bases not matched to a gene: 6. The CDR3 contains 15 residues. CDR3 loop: CASTRAGESYNEQFF. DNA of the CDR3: TGTGCCAGCACCCGAGCGGGGGAGTCCTACAATGAGCAGTTCTTC.

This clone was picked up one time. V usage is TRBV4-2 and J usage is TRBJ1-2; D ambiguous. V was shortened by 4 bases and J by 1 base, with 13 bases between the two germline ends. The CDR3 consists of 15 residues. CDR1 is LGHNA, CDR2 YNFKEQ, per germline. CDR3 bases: TGTGCCAGCAGCCCTCAGAAACGATTTAACTATGGCTACACCTTC. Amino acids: CASSPQKRFNYGYTF.

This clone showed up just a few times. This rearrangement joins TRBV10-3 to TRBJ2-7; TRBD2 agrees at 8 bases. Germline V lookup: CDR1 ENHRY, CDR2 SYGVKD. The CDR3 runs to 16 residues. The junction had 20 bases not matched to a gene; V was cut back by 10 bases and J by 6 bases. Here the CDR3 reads CATRVGEWGLVGEQYF. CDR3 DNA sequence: TGTGCCACCAGGGTCGGTGAGTGGGGACTAGTGGGCGAGCAGTACTTC.

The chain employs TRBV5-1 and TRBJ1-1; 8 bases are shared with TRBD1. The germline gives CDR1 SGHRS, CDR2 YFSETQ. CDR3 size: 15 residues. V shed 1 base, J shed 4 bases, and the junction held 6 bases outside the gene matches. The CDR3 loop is CASSLQTTGGTEAFF. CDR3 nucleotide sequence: TGCGCCAGCAGCTTGCAAACTACAGGGGGCACTGAAGCTTTCTTT.